The clone carrying this TCR beta chain appeared a few times. The data were taken from a study of T-cell memory formation after mild COVID-19. TCRdb fed the 5' RACE reads into MiXCR, producing one record per CDR3 protein. This table has under 400,000 distinct CDR3 sequences, approximately 27% appearing once. The CDR3 runs 15 residues. Per germline, CDR1 SGHRS and CDR2 YFSETQ. The V gene lost 0 bases and the J gene lost 0 bases, with 9 bases spanning the gap. The chain uses TRBV5-1 and TRBJ1-1; a weak D match, TRBD1 (5 bases). The specimen was PBMCs or a T cell subset sorted from them (not recorded which). This sequence was found in an adult woman who had mild COVID-19 (a few samples of this study predate the infection). Cell type and time point are not known. CDR3 loop: CASSLGPGVNTEAFF. The DNA for the CDR3 is TGCGCCAGCAGCTTGGGTCCGGGGGTGAACACTGAAGCTTTCTTT.